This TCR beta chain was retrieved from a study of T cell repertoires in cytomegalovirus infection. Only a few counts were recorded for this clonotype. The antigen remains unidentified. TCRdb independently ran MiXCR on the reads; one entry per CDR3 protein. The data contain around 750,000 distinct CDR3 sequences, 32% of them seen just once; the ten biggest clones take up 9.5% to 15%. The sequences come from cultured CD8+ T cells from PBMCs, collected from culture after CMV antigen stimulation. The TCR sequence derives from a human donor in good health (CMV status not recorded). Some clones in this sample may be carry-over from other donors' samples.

The CDR3 bases are TGTGCCAGCAGTCATTACTCTAGCGGGGGGGTTCGGGAGCTGTTTTTT. Amino acid sequence: CASSHYSSGGVRELFF. The chain recombines TRBV25-1 with TRBJ2-2; 12 nucleotides match TRBD2. CDR3 length: 16 amino acids. Germline CDR1 MGHDK, CDR2 SYGVNS. The V segment lost 5 bases and the J segment 9 bases; nucleotides outside the gene matches: 10. Complete variable domain (other parts from reference TRBV25-1 and TRBJ2-2): EADIYQTPRYLVIGTGKKITLECSQTMGHDKMYWYQQDPGMELHLIHYSYGVNSTEKGDLSSESTVSRIRTEHFPLTLESARPSHTSQYLCASSHYSSGGVRELFFGEGSRLTVL.